This TCR beta chain comes out of a study of T cell repertoires in cytomegalovirus infection. Study at large: Peptides in the study included HLA-C-restricted and HLA-B-restricted CMV epitopes. CMV infection together with matching HLA type was indicated by public TCR beta signatures. Study-wide points: Using cumulative public TCR beta family frequency, the authors identified those who carried CMV together with the relevant HLA. There were HLA-C-restricted CMV-specific TCR beta clonotypes dominating the ex vivo response.

Details on this clonotype: Its antigen is unknown.

TCRdb re-called the reads through MiXCR, storing one row per CDR3 protein. The sample has fewer than 950,000 distinct CDR3 sequences, approximately 30% seen once. The CDR3 is 13 amino acids. Between the trimmed V and J ends, which lost 4 bases and 7 bases, there was a span of 13 bases. CDR1 and CDR2 from the germline V gene are MNHEY and SMNVEV (reference sequence). The clonotype originates from a human donor in good health (CMV status not recorded). Some clones in this sample may be carry-over from other donors' samples. Sequencing was performed on cultured CD8+ T cells from PBMCs, taken from culture after CMV antigen stimulation. The rearrangement joins TRBV27 to TRBJ1-2; a weak D match, TRBD1 (6 bases). CDR3 sequence: CASSWDMTAGYTF. CDR3 coding DNA: TGTGCCAGCAGTTGGGACATGACGGCTGGCTACACCTTC.